What follows are 23 T cell receptor beta chains derived from one specimen sequenced in a study of response to subunit inactivated influenza vaccine. TCRdb re-called the RT-PCR reads through MiXCR, storing one row per CDR3 protein. The sample has around 490,000 distinct CDR3 sequences; 7.6% are singletons. Sequences were derived from PBMCs from blood, sampled around 25 months after vaccination. The receptors derive from a man aged 50 to 69 who received an inactivated influenza vaccine.

V is TRBV28 and J is TRBJ1-5; TRBD1 aligns across 9 bases. Germline V gives CDR1 MDHEN, CDR2 SYDVKM. With V trimmed by 5 bases and J by 1 base, 12 bases remained unmatched. The CDR3 runs 18 residues. The CDR3 DNA sequence: TGTGCCAGCAGTCTACCGGGACAGGGCCGGCCCAGCAATCAGCCCCAGCATTTT. It translates to CASSLPGQGRPSNQPQHF.

The chain joins TRBV4-3 to TRBJ2-5; 8 bases agree with TRBD1. Germline loops: CDR1 LGHNA, CDR2 YSLEER. The CDR3 length is 15 residues. J lost 4 bases, V lost 2 bases, and 6 bases had no gene match. CDR3 nucleotide sequence: TGCGCCAGCAGCCAAACAGGGGGGATTGGAGAGACCCAGTACTTC. Translated: CASSQTGGIGETQYF.

This clonotype was seen a handful of times. The J gene is TRBJ2-7, the V gene TRBV2, with D perhaps TRBD2 (6 bases). The CDR3 runs to 14 residues. V was trimmed by 6 bases and J by 6 bases, leaving 18 bases between them. The germline V gene encodes CDR1 SNHLY and CDR2 FYNNEI. CDR3: CASSRTEGRPEQYF. The CDR3 nucleotides are TGTGCCAGCAGCCGAACGGAGGGCAGGCCCGAGCAGTACTTC. Supplemented by reference TRBV2 and TRBJ2-7, the full variable domain reads EPEVTQTPSHQVTQMGQEVILRCVPISNHLYFYWYRQILGQKVEFLVSFYNNEISEKSEIFDDQFSVERPDGSNFTLKIRSTKLEDSAMYFCASSRTEGRPEQYFGPGTRLTVT.

The rearrangement links TRBV12-3 or TRBV12-4 to TRBJ2-1, with 7 positions matching TRBD1. V trimming: 7 bases; J trimming: 5 bases; junction bases outside the gene matches: 11. CDR3 length equals 15 residues. The CDR3 DNA sequence: TGTGCCAGCACTCACCGGGACAGACAGGACAATGAGCAGTTCTTC. This codes for CASTHRDRQDNEQFF.

A few counts support this clonotype. This sequence joins TRBV27 and TRBJ1-1; 7 bases are a match to TRBD1. Germline loops: CDR1 MNHEY, CDR2 SMNVEV (reference sequence). The CDR3 consists of 13 residues. The J segment lost 5 bases and the V segment lost 5 bases, leaving 5 bases of the junction unmatched. The CDR3 DNA sequence: TGTGCCAGCAGTCGGGAGGGGGCGACTGAAGCTTTCTTT. As protein: CASSREGATEAFF.

This clonotype was recorded many times. The chain uses TRBV20-1 and TRBJ2-7; 11 bases match TRBD1. V was clipped by 5 bases and J by 2 bases; unmatched bases: 8. CDR3 length: 15 amino acids. From germline, CDR1 is DFQATT and CDR2 SNEGSKA (reference sequence). The DNA of the CDR3 is TGCAGTGCTGGGTCTATGGACAGGGGGCCCTACGAGCAGTACTTC. It specifies CSAGSMDRGPYEQYF.

This clonotype was detected ten times or more. The chain joins TRBV7-9 to TRBJ2-3; 8 positions match TRBD1. The trim removed 8 bases at V and 6 bases at J, leaving 13 bases unmatched. CDR3 length: 15 residues. Germline V gene sequence: CDR1 SEHNR, CDR2 FQNEAQ (reference sequence). In DNA, the CDR3 is TGTGCCAGCGTCTTTGCAGGGGGCTCATCTGATACGCAGTATTTT. This translates into CASVFAGGSSDTQYF. Together with reference TRBV7-9 and TRBJ2-3, the CDR3 gives the full variable domain: DTGVSQNPRHKITKRGQNVTFRCDPISEHNRLYWYRQTLGQGPEFLTYFQNEAQLEKSRLLSDRFSAERPKGSFSTLEIQRTEQGDSAMYLCASVFAGGSSDTQYFGPGTRLTVL.

This clonotype was seen repeatedly, ten times or more. The rearrangement links TRBV6-5 to TRBJ2-1; 8 bases fit TRBD2. The J segment lost 3 bases and the V segment lost 4 bases, leaving 2 bases of the junction unmatched. The germline CDR1 and CDR2 sequences are MNHEY and SVGAGI. CDR3 size: 14 residues. The CDR3 region has the DNA TGTGCCAGCAGTTCGGGACTAGTCTACAATGAGCAGTTCTTC. It specifies CASSSGLVYNEQFF.

Remarks on this clonotype: Its ends do not fully match the called genes, so a read error is possible. This chain uses TRBV7-6 with TRBJ2-5; possibly TRBD1 for D (6 bases). The CDR3 is made up of 15 amino acids. CDR1 is SGHVS, CDR2 FNYEAQ, per germline. CDR3 bases: TGTGCCAGCAGCAACATTGGCCCGGGACACCAAGGGTGGAACTTC. It yields the protein CASSNIGPGHQGWNF.

The rearrangement uses TRBV10-3 and TRBJ2-5, with D possibly being TRBD1 or TRBD2 (5 bases each). The germline V and J ends were trimmed by 4 bases and 4 bases, with 13 bases remaining between them. In germline, CDR1 is ENHRY, CDR2 SYGVKD. CDR3 size: 14 residues. The DNA for the CDR3 is TGTGCCATCAGTGTCGGGACCACCAGAGAGACCCAGTACTTC. This gives the protein CAISVGTTRETQYF.

The rearrangement joins TRBV9 to TRBJ1-2; D is possibly TRBD1 (5 bases). The CDR3 runs 15 residues. Trimming stripped 0 bases from V and 4 bases from J, with 13 bases between. Per the germline V gene, CDR1 is SGDLS and CDR2 is YYNGEE. CDR3 bases: TGTGCCAGCAGCGTAGAGGCAGGGATCAGCTATGGCTACACCTTC. Its translation is CASSVEAGISYGYTF.

This clonotype was picked up many times. The V and J genes are TRBV29-1 and TRBJ2-7, with 9 bases fitting TRBD1. The CDR3 is made up of 14 amino acids. With V trimmed by 5 bases and J by 1 base, 6 bases remained unmatched. Germline-derived CDR1 and CDR2 are SQVTM and ANQGSEA. CDR3 sequence: CSVWGGQGSYEQYF. CDR3 DNA sequence: TGCAGCGTTTGGGGGGGACAGGGATCCTACGAGCAGTACTTC.

Many counts were recorded for this clonotype. The CDR3 spells CASSSHRGQTYEQYF. CDR3 nucleotide sequence: TGTGCCAGCAGTTCTCACAGGGGCCAGACCTACGAGCAGTACTTC. The chain uses TRBV27 and TRBJ2-7, with 7 nucleotides matching TRBD1. Germline V gene lookup returns CDR1 MNHEY and CDR2 SMNVEV (reference sequence). The V and J ends lost 4 bases and 2 bases, in that order; junction bases with no gene match: 8. The CDR3 loop spans 15 amino acids.

The chain combines TRBV18 with TRBJ2-7; perhaps TRBD2 as D (6 bases). CDR3 size: 13 residues. Germline-derived CDR1 and CDR2 are KGHSH and LQKENI. The V gene lost 0 bases and the J gene lost 7 bases, with 10 bases spanning the gap. The CDR3 is CASSPPSGVEQYF. CDR3 nucleotides: TGTGCCAGCTCACCACCGTCGGGAGTTGAGCAGTACTTC.

This clonotype came up a few times. V is TRBV27 and J is TRBJ1-5, with D uncertain. The V gene lost 11 bases and the J gene lost 0 bases, with 11 bases spanning the gap. The CDR3 contains 13 residues. The germline gives CDR1 MNHEY, CDR2 SMNVEV (reference sequence). The CDR3 spells CARPSYSNQPQHF. The CDR3 bases are TGTGCCCGCCCTTCATATAGCAATCAGCCCCAGCATTTT.

The chain carries TRBV20-1 and TRBJ2-2, with D possibly TRBD2 on 5 matching bases. V shed 6 bases and J shed 0 bases, with 14 bases lying between them. Per germline, CDR1 DFQATT and CDR2 SNEGSKA (reference sequence). This CDR3 has 15 residues. The CDR3 sequence is CSARRELANTGELFF. The CDR3 bases are TGCAGTGCCAGAAGGGAACTAGCGAACACCGGGGAGCTGTTTTTT.

This chain uses TRBV20-1 with TRBJ1-5; TRBD1 matches 8 bases. J lost 4 bases, V lost 0 bases, and 2 bases had no gene match. CDR1 DFQATT and CDR2 SNEGSKA come from the germline V gene (reference sequence). The CDR3 is 14 amino acids. CDR3 sequence: CSAREWDRNQPQHF. In DNA, the CDR3 is TGCAGTGCTAGAGAATGGGACAGGAATCAGCCCCAGCATTTT.

In this sample, this clonotype turned up a few times. The chain joins TRBV10-3 to TRBJ2-7, with D tentatively TRBD1 or TRBD2 (5 bases each). Trimming took 7 bases from V and 2 from J, leaving 15 bases between them. This CDR3 comprises 14 residues. The germline V gene has CDR1 ENHRY and CDR2 SYGVKD. CDR3 sequence (DNA): TGTGCCATCAAAGAGGGGATGGAGGCCTACGAGCAGTACTTC. It specifies CAIKEGMEAYEQYF.

This clonotype was seen at least ten times. This sequence joins TRBV10-3 and TRBJ2-1; 10 bases are shared with TRBD2. Germline V gives CDR1 ENHRY, CDR2 SYGVKD. The CDR3 runs 14 residues. Losses at the gene ends were 3 bases for V and 7 bases for J; bases not matched to a gene: 3. For the CDR3, the DNA is TGTGCCATCAGTGAAATAGCGGGGGGAAATGAGCAGTTCTTC. As protein: CAISEIAGGNEQFF.

The table lists this clonotype with a few counts. The chain couples TRBV6-1 to TRBJ2-2; TRBD1 agrees at 7 bases. V shed 7 bases, J shed 2 bases, and the junction held 10 bases outside the gene matches. From germline, CDR1 is MNHNS and CDR2 SASEGT. The CDR3 loop spans 16 amino acids. The CDR3 protein is CASTDRDGENTGELFF. CDR3 nucleotide sequence: TGTGCCAGCACTGACAGGGATGGAGAAAACACCGGGGAGCTGTTTTTT.

A few counts support this clonotype. The genes are TRBV5-1 and TRBJ2-3, with TRBD2 as a possible D gene (6 bases). This CDR3 has 16 residues. In germline, CDR1 is SGHRS, CDR2 YFSETQ. Trimming stripped 4 bases from V and 0 bases from J, with 15 bases between. In nucleotides, the CDR3 is TGCGCCAGCAGCATAAGACCCGGGACTAGCACAGATACGCAGTATTTT. Residues: CASSIRPGTSTDTQYF.

This clonotype was detected ten times or more. V gene TRBV10-3 combines with J gene TRBJ1-3; 10 positions match TRBD1. Germline V gene sequence: CDR1 ENHRY, CDR2 SYGVKD. Germline trimming cut 10 bases from V and 1 base from J; bases unmatched to any gene: 10. The CDR3 runs to 16 residues. Here the CDR3 reads CATAWTGGSSGNTIYF. Here the CDR3 DNA reads TGTGCCACCGCATGGACAGGGGGAAGTTCTGGAAACACCATATATTTT.

The chain links TRBV11-1 to TRBJ2-6, with D possibly matching TRBD1 (6 bases). This CDR3 region has 18 residues. From germline, CDR1 is SGHAT and CDR2 FQDESV (reference sequence). Trimming removed 1 base from V and 0 bases from J, with 13 bases in between. Here the CDR3 DNA reads TGTGCCAGCAGCTTAGGTGGGACACCTAGCTCTGGGGCCAACGTCCTGACTTTC. Translating gives CASSLGGTPSSGANVLTF.